The entry below describes one T cell receptor beta chain. Its antigen is still unknown. The source of the sample is a study of cytomegalovirus exposure and HLA in healthy donors. PCR was performed using 60 Vbeta and 13 Jbeta primers. Clones were read by immunoSEQ multiplex PCR, and TCRdb kept only the in-frame ones, dropping some. The repertoire includes 200,000 to 250,000 clones, over 75% of them detected once, and 1.5% to 2% sits in the top ten. Study-level findings and limits: Immune exposure information comprised only CMV serostatus. Researchers catalogued under 200 TCR beta chains as cytomegalovirus-associated. What a later analysis showed was that several of the most significant clusters appeared linked to common viral pathogens. Later analysis suggested most CMV-associated TCR beta chains were HLA-restricted.

The sequence derives from a man between 18 and 35 years old in good health and CMV-seronegative. The sequenced material came from PBMCs.

This chain's CDR3 is CSGGDRQNTEAFF. The CDR3 coding sequence is TGCAGCGGGGGCGACAGGCAAAACACTGAAGCTTTCTTT. The V gene is TRBV29-1, the J gene TRBJ1-1; the D gene is possibly TRBD1 (6 bases). Per the germline V gene, CDR1 is SQVTM and CDR2 is ANQGSEA. This CDR3 contains 13 residues. The ends were cut back, 7 bases at V and 2 bases at J, with 14 bases in the middle. Using reference TRBV29-1 and TRBJ1-1 for the parts outside the CDR3, the full variable domain is SAVISQKPSRDICQRGTSLTIQCQVDSQVTMMFWYRQQPGQSLTLIATANQGSEATYESGFVIDKFPISRPNLTFSTLTVSNMSPEDSSIYLCSGGDRQNTEAFFGQGTRLTVV.